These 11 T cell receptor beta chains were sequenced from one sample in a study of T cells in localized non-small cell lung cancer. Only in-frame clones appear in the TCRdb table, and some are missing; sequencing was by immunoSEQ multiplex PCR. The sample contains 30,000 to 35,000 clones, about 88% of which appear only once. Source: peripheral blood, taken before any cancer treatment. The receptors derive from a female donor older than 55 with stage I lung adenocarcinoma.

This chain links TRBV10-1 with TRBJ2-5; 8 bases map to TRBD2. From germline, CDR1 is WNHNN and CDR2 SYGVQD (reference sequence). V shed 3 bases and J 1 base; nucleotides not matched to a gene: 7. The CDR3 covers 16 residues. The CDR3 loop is CASSDQGLGLQETQYF. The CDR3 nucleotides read TGCGCCAGCAGTGACCAGGGACTAGGTCTCCAAGAGACCCAGTACTTC.

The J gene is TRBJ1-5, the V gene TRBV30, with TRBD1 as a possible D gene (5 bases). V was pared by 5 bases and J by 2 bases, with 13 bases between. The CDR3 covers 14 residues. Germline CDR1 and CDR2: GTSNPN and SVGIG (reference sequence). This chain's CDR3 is CAWGRGGGNQPQHF. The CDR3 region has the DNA TGTGCCTGGGGACGGGGGGGAGGCAATCAGCCCCAGCATTTT.

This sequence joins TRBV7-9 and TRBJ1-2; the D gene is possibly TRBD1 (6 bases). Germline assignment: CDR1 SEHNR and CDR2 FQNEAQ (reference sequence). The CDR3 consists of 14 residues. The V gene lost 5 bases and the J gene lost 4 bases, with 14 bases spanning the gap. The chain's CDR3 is CASSVGGVFYGYTF. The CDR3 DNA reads TGTGCCAGCAGCGTAGGGGGGGTCTTCTATGGCTACACCTTC.

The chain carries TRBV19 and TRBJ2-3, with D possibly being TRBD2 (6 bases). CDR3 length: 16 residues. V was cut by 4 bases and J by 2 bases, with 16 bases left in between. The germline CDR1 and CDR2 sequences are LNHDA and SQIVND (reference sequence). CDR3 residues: CASSSGAITYTDTQYF. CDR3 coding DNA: TGTGCCAGTAGTAGCGGGGCTATAACCTACACAGATACGCAGTATTTT.

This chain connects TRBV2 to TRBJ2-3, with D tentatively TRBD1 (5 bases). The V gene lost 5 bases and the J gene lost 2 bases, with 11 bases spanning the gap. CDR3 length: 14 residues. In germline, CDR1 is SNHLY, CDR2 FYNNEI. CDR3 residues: CASSQDTYTDTQYF. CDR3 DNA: TGTGCCAGCAGTCAGGACACTTACACAGATACGCAGTATTTT.

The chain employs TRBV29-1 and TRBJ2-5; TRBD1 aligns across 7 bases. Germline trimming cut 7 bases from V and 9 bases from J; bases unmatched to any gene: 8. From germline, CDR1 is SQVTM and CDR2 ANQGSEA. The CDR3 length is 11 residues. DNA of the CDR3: TGCAGCGGTGACAGGGCTGGTCCCCAGTACTTC. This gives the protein CSGDRAGPQYF.

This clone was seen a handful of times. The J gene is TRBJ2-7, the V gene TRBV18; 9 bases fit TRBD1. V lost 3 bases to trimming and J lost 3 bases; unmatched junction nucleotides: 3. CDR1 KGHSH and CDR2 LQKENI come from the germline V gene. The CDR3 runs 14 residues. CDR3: CASSPGTGYYEQYF. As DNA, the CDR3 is TGTGCCAGCTCACCCGGGACAGGGTACTACGAGCAGTACTTC.

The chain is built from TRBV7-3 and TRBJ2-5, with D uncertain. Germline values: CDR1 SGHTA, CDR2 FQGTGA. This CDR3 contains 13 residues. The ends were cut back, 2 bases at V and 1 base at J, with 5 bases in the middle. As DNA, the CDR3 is TGTGCCAGCAGCTTATCCACCCAAGAGACCCAGTACTTC. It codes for CASSLSTQETQYF.

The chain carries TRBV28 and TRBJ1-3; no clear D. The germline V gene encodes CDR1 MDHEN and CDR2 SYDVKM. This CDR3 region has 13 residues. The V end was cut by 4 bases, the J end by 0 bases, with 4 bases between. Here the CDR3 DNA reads TGTGCCAGCAGTTCCCTCTCTGGAAACACCATATATTTT. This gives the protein CASSSLSGNTIYF.

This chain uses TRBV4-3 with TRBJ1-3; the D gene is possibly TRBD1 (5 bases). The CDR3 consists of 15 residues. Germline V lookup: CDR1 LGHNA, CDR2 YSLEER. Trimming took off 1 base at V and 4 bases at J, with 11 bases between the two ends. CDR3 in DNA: TGCGCCAGCAGCCAAGGAGGGGCGGGAGGAAACACCATATATTTT. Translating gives CASSQGGAGGNTIYF.

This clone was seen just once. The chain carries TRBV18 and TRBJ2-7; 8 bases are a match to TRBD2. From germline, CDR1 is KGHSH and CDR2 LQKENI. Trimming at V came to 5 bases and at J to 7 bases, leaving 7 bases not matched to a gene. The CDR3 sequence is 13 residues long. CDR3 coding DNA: TGTGCCAGCTCAGGATCCTTAGCGGGAGAGCAGTACTTC. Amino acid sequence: CASSGSLAGEQYF.